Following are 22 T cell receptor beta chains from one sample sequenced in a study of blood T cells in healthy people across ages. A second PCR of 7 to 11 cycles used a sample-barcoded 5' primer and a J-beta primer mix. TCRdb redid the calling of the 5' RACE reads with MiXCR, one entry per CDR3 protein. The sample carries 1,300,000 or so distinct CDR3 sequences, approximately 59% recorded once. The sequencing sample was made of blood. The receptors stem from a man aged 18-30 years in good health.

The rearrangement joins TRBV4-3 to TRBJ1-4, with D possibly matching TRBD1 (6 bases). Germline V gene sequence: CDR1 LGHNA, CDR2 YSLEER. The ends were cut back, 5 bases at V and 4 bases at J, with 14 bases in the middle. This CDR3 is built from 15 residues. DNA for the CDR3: TGCGCCAGCAGCTCCCGGGGGCTGGGTAATGAAAAACTGTTTTTT. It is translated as CASSSRGLGNEKLFF.

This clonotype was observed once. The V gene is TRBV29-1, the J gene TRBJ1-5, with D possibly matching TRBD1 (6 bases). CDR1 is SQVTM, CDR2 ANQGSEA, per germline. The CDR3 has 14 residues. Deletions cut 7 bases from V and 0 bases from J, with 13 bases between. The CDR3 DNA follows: TGCAGCGCCAGCGGACAGTATAGCAATCAGCCCCAGCATTTT. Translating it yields CSASGQYSNQPQHF.

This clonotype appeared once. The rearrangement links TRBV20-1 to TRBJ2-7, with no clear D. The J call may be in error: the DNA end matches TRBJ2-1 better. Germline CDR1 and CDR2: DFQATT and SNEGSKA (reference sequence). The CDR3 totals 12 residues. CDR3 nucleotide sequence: TGCAGTGCTAGATATACCTTTAATGAGCAGTTCTTC. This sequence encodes CSARYTFNEQFF.

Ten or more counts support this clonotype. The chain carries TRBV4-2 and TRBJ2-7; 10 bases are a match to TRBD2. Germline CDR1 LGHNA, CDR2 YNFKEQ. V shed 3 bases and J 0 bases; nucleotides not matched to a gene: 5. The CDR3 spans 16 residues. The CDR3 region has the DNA TGTGCCAGCAGCCATTCCGGGACTAGCGCCTCCTACGAGCAGTACTTC. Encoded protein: CASSHSGTSASYEQYF.

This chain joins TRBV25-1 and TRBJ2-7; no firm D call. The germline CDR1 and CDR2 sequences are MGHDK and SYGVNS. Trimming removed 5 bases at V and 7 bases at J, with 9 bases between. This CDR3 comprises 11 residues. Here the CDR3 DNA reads TGTGCCAGCAGTCGAATAAAGGAGCAGTACTTC. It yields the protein CASSRIKEQYF.

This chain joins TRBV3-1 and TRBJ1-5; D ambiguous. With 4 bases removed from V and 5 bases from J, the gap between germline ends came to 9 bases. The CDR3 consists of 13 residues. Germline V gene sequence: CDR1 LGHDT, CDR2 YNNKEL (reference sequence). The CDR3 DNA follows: TGTGCCAGCAGCCCCTCTTTGGATCAGCCCCAGCATTTT. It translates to CASSPSLDQPQHF. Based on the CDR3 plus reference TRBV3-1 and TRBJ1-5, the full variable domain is DTAVSQTPKYLVTQMGNDKSIKCEQNLGHDTMYWYKQDSKKFLKIMFSYNNKELIINETVPNRFSPKSPDKAHLNLHINSLELGDSAVYFCASSPSLDQPQHFGDGTRLSIL.

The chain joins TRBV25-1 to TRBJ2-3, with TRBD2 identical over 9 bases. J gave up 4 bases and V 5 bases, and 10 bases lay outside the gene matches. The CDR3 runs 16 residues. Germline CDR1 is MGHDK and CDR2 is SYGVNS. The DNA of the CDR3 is TGTGCCAGCAGTTTACGAGGCGGGAGGGGCTCAGATACGCAGTATTTT. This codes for CASSLRGGRGSDTQYF.

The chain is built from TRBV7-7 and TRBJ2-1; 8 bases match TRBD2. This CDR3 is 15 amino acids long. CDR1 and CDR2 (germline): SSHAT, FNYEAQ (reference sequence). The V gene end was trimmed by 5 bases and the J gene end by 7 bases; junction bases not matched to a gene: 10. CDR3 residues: CASSPSGSPGNEQFF. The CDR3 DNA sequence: TGTGCCAGCAGCCCTAGCGGGTCCCCCGGGAATGAGCAGTTCTTC.

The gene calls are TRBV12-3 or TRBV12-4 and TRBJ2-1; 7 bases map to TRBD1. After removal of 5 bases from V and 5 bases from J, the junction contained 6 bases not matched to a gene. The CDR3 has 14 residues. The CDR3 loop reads CASSLGTVDNEQFF. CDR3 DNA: TGTGCCAGCAGTCTAGGGACAGTGGACAATGAGCAGTTCTTC.

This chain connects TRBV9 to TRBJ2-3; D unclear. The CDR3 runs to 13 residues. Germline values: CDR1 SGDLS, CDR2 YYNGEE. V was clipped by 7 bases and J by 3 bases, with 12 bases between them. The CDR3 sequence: CASRRFKTDTQYF. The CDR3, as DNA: TGTGCCAGCCGTCGGTTTAAAACAGATACGCAGTATTTT.

CDR3 amino acids: CSAKLGTRLYEQYF. DNA of the CDR3: TGCAGTGCGAAGCTAGGGACACGTCTCTACGAGCAGTACTTC. The J gene is TRBJ2-7, the V gene TRBV20-1; D is possibly TRBD1 (6 bases). The CDR3 sequence is 14 residues long. The ends were cut back, 6 bases at V and 3 bases at J, with 18 bases in the middle. Germline V CDR1 and CDR2: DFQATT, SNEGSKA (reference sequence).

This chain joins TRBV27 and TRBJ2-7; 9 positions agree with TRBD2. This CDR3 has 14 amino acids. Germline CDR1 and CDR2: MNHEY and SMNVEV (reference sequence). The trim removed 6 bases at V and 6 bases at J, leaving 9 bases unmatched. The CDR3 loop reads CASRVLAGTGEQYF. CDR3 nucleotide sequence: TGTGCCAGCAGAGTACTAGCGGGTACAGGCGAGCAGTACTTC.

CDR3 region: CASSQGPKGTNYEQYF. The CDR3 DNA is TGTGCCAGCAGCCAAGGGCCCAAGGGGACTAACTACGAGCAGTACTTC. This chain joins TRBV7-9 and TRBJ2-7, with TRBD2 matching over 7 bases. The CDR3 sequence is 16 residues long. The J segment lost 3 bases and the V segment lost 5 bases, leaving 13 bases of the junction unmatched. Per germline, CDR1 SEHNR and CDR2 FQNEAQ (reference sequence).

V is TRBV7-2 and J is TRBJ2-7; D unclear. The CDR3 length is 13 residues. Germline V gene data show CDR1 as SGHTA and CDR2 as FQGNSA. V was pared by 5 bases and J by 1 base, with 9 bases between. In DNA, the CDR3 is TGTGCCAGCAGCGCGTGGGTATCCTACGAGCAGTACTTC. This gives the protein CASSAWVSYEQYF.

The CDR3 region is CASSPLFSGTGASNEQFF. CDR3 coding DNA: TGTGCCAGCAGCCCGCTCTTTTCCGGGACAGGGGCTAGCAATGAGCAGTTCTTC. This chain links TRBV4-2 with TRBJ2-1; 10 bases fit TRBD1. Trimming cost V 4 bases and J 6 bases; bases outside gene matches: 15. In germline, CDR1 is LGHNA, CDR2 YNFKEQ. There are 18 residues in the CDR3.

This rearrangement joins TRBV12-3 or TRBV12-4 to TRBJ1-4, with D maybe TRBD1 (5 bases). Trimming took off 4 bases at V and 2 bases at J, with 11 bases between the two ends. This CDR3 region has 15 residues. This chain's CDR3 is CASSYGGTTNEKLFF. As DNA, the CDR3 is TGTGCCAGCAGTTACGGGGGGACCACTAATGAAAAACTGTTTTTT.

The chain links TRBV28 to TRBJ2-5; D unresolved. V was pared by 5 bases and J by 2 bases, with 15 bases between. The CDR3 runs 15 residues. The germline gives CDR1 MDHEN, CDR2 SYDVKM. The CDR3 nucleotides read TGTGCCAGCAGTCCCTTGGGCCAGCAGCAAGAGACCCAGTACTTC. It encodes CASSPLGQQQETQYF.

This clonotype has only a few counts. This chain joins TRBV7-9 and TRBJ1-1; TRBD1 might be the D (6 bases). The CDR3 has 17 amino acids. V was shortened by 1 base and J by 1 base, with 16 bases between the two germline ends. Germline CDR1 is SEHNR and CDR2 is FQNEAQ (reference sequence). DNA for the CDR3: TGTGCCAGCAGCTTAGATGGACAGAACCCAGGGAACACTGAAGCTTTCTTT. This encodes CASSLDGQNPGNTEAFF.

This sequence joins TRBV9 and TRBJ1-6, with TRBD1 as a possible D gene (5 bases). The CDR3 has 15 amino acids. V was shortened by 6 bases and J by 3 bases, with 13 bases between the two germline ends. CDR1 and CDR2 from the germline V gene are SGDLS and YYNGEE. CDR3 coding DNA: TGTGCCAGCACCCCGGGACCCTTCTATAATTCACCCCTCCACTTT. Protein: CASTPGPFYNSPLHF. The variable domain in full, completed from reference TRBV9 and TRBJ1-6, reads DSGVTQTPKHLITATGQRVTLRCSPRSGDLSVYWYQQSLDQGLQFLIQYYNGEERAKGNILERFSAQQFPDLHSELNLSSLELGDSALYFCASTPGPFYNSPLHFGNGTRLTVT.

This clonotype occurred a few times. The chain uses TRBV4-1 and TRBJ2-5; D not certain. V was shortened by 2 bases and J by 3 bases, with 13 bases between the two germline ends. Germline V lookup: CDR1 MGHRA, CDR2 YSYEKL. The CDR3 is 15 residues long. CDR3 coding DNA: TGCGCCAGCAGCCAAACCGGGCCCACAGAAGAGACCCAGTACTTC. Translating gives CASSQTGPTEETQYF.

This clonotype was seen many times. CDR3 sequence: CSASQGAGAPLHF. The CDR3 region has the DNA TGCAGTGCATCTCAGGGGGCAGGGGCACCCCTCCACTTT. The chain links TRBV20-1 to TRBJ1-6, with 8 bases lining up with TRBD1. The CDR3 consists of 13 residues. With V trimmed by 6 bases and J by 11 bases, 9 bases remained unmatched. Germline loops: CDR1 DFQATT, CDR2 SNEGSKA (reference sequence).

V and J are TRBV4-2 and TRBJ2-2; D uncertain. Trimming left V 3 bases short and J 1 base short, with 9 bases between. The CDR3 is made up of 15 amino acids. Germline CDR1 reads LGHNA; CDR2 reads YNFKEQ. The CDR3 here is CASSHPLVNTGELFF. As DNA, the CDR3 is TGTGCCAGCAGCCACCCCCTCGTGAACACCGGGGAGCTGTTTTTT.